The 21 T cell receptor beta chains reported below all come from one sample, sequenced in a study of graft-versus-host responses after intestinal transplantation. These receptors' targets are unknown. Method: immunoSEQ multiplex PCR; TCRdb's copy keeps in-frame clones and lacks some. The sample records over 90,000 clones, over 75% being singletons. The sample here was unstimulated CD8+ T cells sorted from spleen or lymph node cells, taken before intestinal transplant. The receptors were gathered from a human donor who received an intestinal transplant.

The V and J genes are TRBV4-1 and TRBJ1-6, with a tentative D call TRBD1 (5 bases). Between the trimmed V and J ends, which lost 1 base and 2 bases, there was a span of 9 bases. The CDR3 length is 16 residues. CDR1 and CDR2 from the germline V gene are MGHRA and YSYEKL. The CDR3 sequence is CASSQGGEPYNSPLHF. The CDR3 DNA sequence: TGCGCCAGCAGCCAAGGGGGGGAGCCCTATAATTCACCCCTCCACTTT.

V gene TRBV7-3 combines with J gene TRBJ2-2; 10 bases match TRBD2. The ends lost 5 bases at V and 1 base at J; junction bases unmatched: 13. The germline CDR1 and CDR2 sequences are SGHTA and FQGTGA. There are 19 residues in the CDR3. CDR3 region: CASSPLLISGRLNTGELFF. The CDR3 DNA reads TGTGCCAGCAGCCCCCTTTTGATTAGCGGGAGGCTGAACACCGGGGAGCTGTTTTTT.

This chain's CDR3 is CASSVRLDRLEYSNQPQHF. DNA for the CDR3: TGTGCCAGCAGCGTCCGTCTAGACAGATTAGAATATAGCAATCAGCCCCAGCATTTT. The rearrangement joins TRBV9 to TRBJ1-5, with D maybe TRBD1 (5 bases). Germline-derived CDR1 and CDR2 are SGDLS and YYNGEE. V lost 2 bases and J lost 0, with 21 bases in between. The CDR3 is 19 residues long.

The chain links TRBV5-1 to TRBJ1-1, with D uncertain. Germline V gene data show CDR1 as SGHRS and CDR2 as YFSETQ. Trimming stripped 1 base from V and 2 bases from J, with 15 bases between. CDR3 length: 16 residues. CDR3: CASSLRYPAGNTEAFF. The CDR3 coding sequence is TGCGCCAGCAGCTTGAGGTATCCGGCGGGCAACACTGAAGCTTTCTTT.

The chain uses TRBV4-1 and TRBJ1-3; a weak D match, TRBD1 (6 bases). The V end was cut by 3 bases, the J end by 1 base, with 10 bases between. CDR3 length equals 15 residues. Looked up from germline, CDR1 is MGHRA and CDR2 is YSYEKL. CDR3 DNA: TGCGCCAGCAGCCATACAGGGATATCTGGAAACACCATATATTTT. Translated: CASSHTGISGNTIYF.

CDR3 loop: CASSQLFNEQFF. In DNA, the CDR3 is TGTGCCAGCAGCCAACTTTTCAATGAGCAGTTCTTC. V gene TRBV5-6 combines with J gene TRBJ2-1; D is undetermined. Trimming cost V 4 bases and J 6 bases, with 8 bases left between them. Germline V lookup: CDR1 SGHDT, CDR2 YYEEEE. The CDR3 runs to 12 residues.

The count of this clone is one. J is TRBJ2-1 and V is TRBV7-2, with 14 bases matching TRBD2. After removal of 2 bases from V and 2 bases from J, the junction contained 8 bases not matched to a gene. The germline V gene encodes CDR1 SGHTA and CDR2 FQGNSA. This CDR3 is 19 amino acids long. CDR3 coding DNA: TGTGCCAGCAGCTTAACCGGGACTAGCGGGAGATCCCCCTACAATGAGCAGTTCTTC. Translation gives CASSLTGTSGRSPYNEQFF.

This chain connects TRBV11-2 to TRBJ1-6, with 9 bases aligning to TRBD1. From germline, CDR1 is SGHAT and CDR2 FQNNGV. The junction had 7 bases not matched to a gene; V was cut back by 3 bases and J by 4 bases. The CDR3 is 17 residues long. Here the CDR3 reads CASSFGTGIKYNSPLHF. The CDR3 DNA reads as TGTGCCAGCAGCTTTGGGACAGGGATTAAGTATAATTCACCCCTCCACTTT.

The J gene is TRBJ1-5, the V gene TRBV12-5; 7 bases map to TRBD1. Trimming at V came to 1 base and at J to 5 bases, leaving 8 bases not matched to a gene. Germline CDR1 is LGHNT and CDR2 is FRNRAP. CDR3 length: 16 residues. The CDR3 bases are TGTGCTAGTGGTTTGGGGCAGGGACAGTACGATCAGCCCCAGCATTTT. Translating it yields CASGLGQGQYDQPQHF.

This chain links TRBV11-2 with TRBJ1-1; D ambiguous. Germline lookup yields CDR1 SGHAT and CDR2 FQNNGV. CDR3 length: 15 residues. The V and J ends lost 2 bases and 0 bases respectively, with 10 bases between them. The CDR3 loop reads CASSLSGVMNTEAFF. CDR3 nucleotide sequence: TGTGCCAGCAGCTTAAGTGGAGTAATGAACACTGAAGCTTTCTTT.

The rearrangement joins TRBV13 to TRBJ2-3, with 13 positions matching TRBD2. The germline gives CDR1 PRHDT, CDR2 FYEKMQ (reference sequence). The CDR3 is 16 residues long. J gave up 3 bases and V 5 bases, and 5 bases lay outside the gene matches. The CDR3 reads CASSLTSGGATDTQYF. The CDR3 DNA follows: TGTGCCAGCAGCCTAACTAGCGGGGGGGCGACAGATACGCAGTATTTT.

The chain combines TRBV7-9 with TRBJ2-5, with a possible D match to TRBD1 (6 bases). Looked up from germline, CDR1 is SEHNR and CDR2 is FQNEAQ (reference sequence). The CDR3 consists of 16 residues. The ends were cut back, 5 bases at V and 0 bases at J, with 16 bases in the middle. CDR3 residues: CASSPPLKGDQETQYF. The DNA of the CDR3 is TGTGCCAGCAGCCCCCCCTTGAAGGGGGACCAAGAGACCCAGTACTTC.

This clone was picked up a small number of times. The gene calls are TRBV4-1 and TRBJ2-7; D is possibly TRBD1 (6 bases). CDR1 and CDR2 from the germline V gene are MGHRA and YSYEKL. The CDR3 spans 13 residues. Trimming removed 4 bases at V and 1 base at J, with 8 bases between. The CDR3 nucleotides read TGCGCCAGCAGCCGAGGGGGATCCTACGAGCAGTACTTC. Protein sequence: CASSRGGSYEQYF.

Points on this clone: The sample has other DNA sequences that encode this CDR3 too. The V and J genes are TRBV10-3 and TRBJ2-6; D remains ambiguous. CDR1 ENHRY and CDR2 SYGVKD come from the germline V gene. V gave up 3 bases and J gave up 0 bases, with 3 bases separating them. The CDR3 is 14 residues long. The DNA for the CDR3 is TGTGCCATCAGTGACTCCTCTGGGGCCAACGTCCTGACTTTC. Encoded protein: CAISDSSGANVLTF.

Only one count was recorded for this clone. The rearrangement links TRBV2 to TRBJ2-1, with 9 nucleotides matching TRBD2. J gave up 2 bases and V 7 bases, and 9 bases lay outside the gene matches. CDR3 length equals 16 residues. Germline loops: CDR1 SNHLY, CDR2 FYNNEI. In DNA form, the CDR3 reads TGTGCCAGCATAAAGTCCCTAGCGGGGCCCTACAATGAGCAGTTCTTC. This codes for CASIKSLAGPYNEQFF.

The chain links TRBV7-9 to TRBJ2-5; D gene ambiguous. The CDR3 loop spans 14 amino acids. Germline-derived CDR1 and CDR2 are SEHNR and FQNEAQ (reference sequence). Trimming stripped 1 base from V and 5 bases from J, with 11 bases between. The CDR3 here is CASSLVLGTETQYF. For the CDR3, the DNA is TGTGCCAGCAGCTTAGTGCTAGGAACGGAGACCCAGTACTTC.

The chain is built from TRBV5-1 and TRBJ2-1; 8 nucleotides match TRBD2. Losses at the gene ends were 4 bases for V and 4 bases for J; bases not matched to a gene: 13. CDR1 and CDR2 from the germline V gene are SGHRS and YFSETQ. CDR3 length equals 17 residues. The CDR3 region has the DNA TGCGCCAGCAGCCCCCTGGGGGGGGGCGGGGGGTACAATGAGCAGTTCTTC. Translating gives CASSPLGGGGGYNEQFF.

The V gene is TRBV7-9, the J gene TRBJ2-1, with 13 nucleotides matching TRBD2. There are 15 residues in the CDR3. The V gene end was trimmed by 1 base and the J gene end by 8 bases; junction bases not matched to a gene: 2. Germline loops: CDR1 SEHNR, CDR2 FQNEAQ (reference sequence). CDR3: CASSLGTSGRDEQFF. The CDR3, as DNA: TGTGCCAGCAGCTTAGGTACTAGCGGGAGGGATGAGCAGTTCTTC.

The chain combines TRBV5-1 with TRBJ2-2; the match to TRBD1 covers 8 bases. With V trimmed by 4 bases and J by 3 bases, 5 bases remained unmatched. This CDR3 comprises 15 residues. The germline gives CDR1 SGHRS, CDR2 YFSETQ. The CDR3 region has the DNA TGCGCCAGCAGCCCGGACAGGGAGGACACCGGGGAGCTGTTTTTT. Translated, it gives CASSPDREDTGELFF.

CDR3 protein: CASKPGTGTYNEQFF. The DNA for the CDR3 is TGTGCCAGTAAACCCGGGACAGGGACCTACAATGAGCAGTTCTTC. This chain uses TRBV19 with TRBJ2-1, with 9 bases matching TRBD1. Germline V gene data show CDR1 as LNHDA and CDR2 as SQIVND (reference sequence). This CDR3 is built from 15 residues. V lost 7 bases to trimming and J lost 2 bases; unmatched junction nucleotides: 6. Drawing the rest from reference TRBV19 and TRBJ2-1, the complete variable domain is DGGITQSPKYLFRKEGQNVTLSCEQNLNHDAMYWYRQDPGQGLRLIYYSQIVNDFQKGDIAEGYSVSREKKESFPLTVTSAQKNPTAFYLCASKPGTGTYNEQFFGPGTRLTVL.

This sequence joins TRBV5-1 and TRBJ1-2; possible D gene TRBD1, 5 bases. Germline assignment: CDR1 SGHRS and CDR2 YFSETQ. V shed 0 bases and J shed 4 bases, with 16 bases lying between them. The CDR3 runs to 16 residues. CDR3 loop: CASSLEQATRGYGYTF. For the CDR3, the DNA is TGCGCCAGCAGCTTGGAACAGGCGACGCGGGGCTATGGCTACACCTTC.